Listed below are T cell receptor beta chains from one sample, sequenced in a study of vaccination and CD4 T cells after COVID-19. No antigen is known for these receptors. TCRdb itself ran the PCR reads through MiXCR, one entry per CDR3 protein. Found here are several thousand distinct CDR3 sequences, 55% to 70% of them singletons; the top ten hold around 15%. The sample consisted of cultured CD4+ T cells from blood, taken after SARS-CoV-2 vaccination. All receptors come from a human donor with COVID-19. The CDR3 runs from the conserved cysteine through the conserved F or W. A D gene is named only where the DNA matches it firmly. The listing skips clone size in some rows; elsewhere it reads once, few, many or a size class.

CASSYSQGAAKNIQYF TGTGCCAGCAGTTACTCACAGGGGGCGGCCAAAAACATTCAGTACTTC TRBJ2-4 TRBV6-5 16 few TRBD1
CASRDTYSNQPQHF TGTGCCAGCAGAGACACTTATAGCAATCAGCCCCAGCATTTT TRBJ1-5 TRBV6-1 14 - -
CASSEDRQQETQYF TGTGCCAGCAGTGAGGACAGGCAGCAAGAGACCCAGTACTTC TRBJ2-5 TRBV2 14 - TRBD1
CASRRTGRDTEAFF TGTGCCAGCAGACGGACTGGAAGAGACACTGAAGCTTTCTTT TRBJ1-1 TRBV6-1 14 - -
CASNDRGSYNSPLHF TGTGCCAGCAATGACAGGGGGTCCTATAATTCACCCCTCCACTTT TRBJ1-6 TRBV6-1 15 - TRBD1
CSARNPGGSEQFF TGCAGTGCTAGAAATCCGGGGGGCAGTGAGCAGTTCTTC TRBJ2-1 TRBV20-1 13 - -
CASSLKRDSAGNQPQHF TGTGCCAGCAGCTTAAAACGGGACAGTGCCGGCAATCAGCCCCAGCATTTT TRBJ1-5 TRBV7-2 17 few TRBD1
CSARVGQGVQPQHF TGCAGTGCTAGAGTTGGCCAGGGTGTTCAGCCCCAGCATTTT TRBJ1-5 TRBV20-1 14 - -
CASSNRYGYGYTF TGTGCCAGCTCAAACAGGTACGGCTATGGCTACACCTTC TRBJ1-2 TRBV6-1 13 - -
CASSYGQTYEQYF TGTGCCAGCAGCTACGGACAGACCTACGAGCAGTACTTC TRBJ2-7 TRBV11-3 13 - -
CASSSRRLGFNYGYTF TGTGCCAGCAGCTCGAGACGACTGGGTTTTAACTATGGCTACACCTTC TRBJ1-2 TRBV11-2 16 - -
CANYPAGGPDEQFF TGTGCCAACTATCCGGCGGGGGGGCCCGATGAGCAGTTCTTC TRBJ2-1 TRBV6-2/TRBV6-3 14 - TRBD2
CSVSGEGQAFF TGCAGTGTTAGCGGGGAGGGGCAAGCTTTCTTT TRBJ1-1 TRBV20-1 11 - -
CASSLSRSDTQYF TGTGCCAGCAGCTTAAGTCGTAGCGATACGCAGTATTTT TRBJ2-3 TRBV7-2 13 - -
CASSLAFGGQETQYF TGTGCCAGCAGCTTGGCGTTCGGGGGCCAAGAGACCCAGTACTTC TRBJ2-5 TRBV5-4 15 - -
CASSSRTAGYTF TGTGCCAGCAGCTCAAGGACAGCTGGCTACACCTTC TRBJ1-2 TRBV7-2 12 - -
CAISEGGQGAHQPQHF TGTGCCATCAGTGAGGGGGGACAGGGGGCGCATCAGCCCCAGCATTTT TRBJ1-5 TRBV10-3 16 - TRBD1
CASSPSLGGGAFF TGTGCCAGCTCCCCCTCTCTCGGTGGCGGAGCTTTCTTT TRBJ1-1 TRBV11-1 13 - -
CASSLGGRSEAFF TGTGCCAGCAGCTTGGGGGGAAGGTCTGAAGCTTTCTTT TRBJ1-1 TRBV7-2 13 - -
CSASRTVLNQPQHF TGCAGTGCCTCGAGGACAGTACTCAATCAGCCCCAGCATTTT TRBJ1-5 TRBV20-1 14 - -
CATSRMGQVEKLFF TGTGCCACCAGCAGAATGGGACAAGTTGAAAAACTGTTTTTT TRBJ1-4 TRBV15 14 - -
CASSLSERGRKTQYF TGTGCCAGCAGTTTATCTGAGAGAGGGCGGAAGACCCAGTACTTC TRBJ2-5 TRBV27 15 few -
CASSNIQYF TGCGCCAGCAGTAACATTCAGTACTTC TRBJ2-4 TRBV5-1 9 - -
CSPGGVGRTEAFF TGCAGTCCCGGGGGAGTGGGAAGGACTGAAGCTTTCTTT TRBJ1-1 TRBV20-1 13 - -
CAWSAGLDYGYTF TGTGCCTGGAGTGCAGGGCTCGACTATGGCTACACCTTC TRBJ1-2 TRBV30 13 few -
CASSFLRQGTGELFF TGCGCCAGCAGCTTTCTGAGACAGGGCACCGGGGAGCTGTTTTTT TRBJ2-2 TRBV5-1 15 - TRBD1
CASSATGETGELFF TGTGCCAGCAGTGCCACAGGGGAGACCGGGGAGCTGTTTTTT TRBJ2-2 TRBV6-1 14 few TRBD1
CASSKAGGSSYNEQFF TGTGCCAGCTCAAAGGCGGGGGGGAGCTCCTACAATGAGCAGTTCTTC TRBJ2-1 TRBV6-4 16 - TRBD2
CSARDSRTYEKLFF TGCAGTGCTAGAGATTCTAGGACCTATGAAAAACTGTTTTTT TRBJ1-4 TRBV20-1 14 - -
CASSEEADRRDF TGTGCCAGCAGTGAAGAGGCGGACAGAAGGGACTTC TRBJ2-7 TRBV2 12 - -
CASSRGNGQPQHF TGTGCCAGCAGCCGGGGGAACGGTCAGCCCCAGCATTTT TRBJ1-5 TRBV7-9 13 few -
CASRAGQGAYGYTF TGTGCCAGCAGAGCGGGACAGGGTGCCTATGGCTACACCTTC TRBJ1-2 TRBV6-2/TRBV6-3 14 - TRBD1
CSARDPNGQGGYGYTF TGCAGTGCTAGAGATCCTAATGGACAGGGGGGCTATGGCTACACCTTC TRBJ1-2 TRBV20-1 16 - TRBD1
CASSPGGARDYGYTF TGTGCCAGCAGCCCAGGGGGCGCGAGAGACTATGGCTACACCTTC TRBJ1-2 TRBV7-9 15 - TRBD1
CASSVGLVPYQETQYF TGTGCCAGCAGCGTCGGTTTAGTCCCGTACCAAGAGACCCAGTACTTC TRBJ2-5 TRBV7-2 16 few -
CSARTGTGGAAEAFF TGCAGTGCTAGAACTGGGACAGGGGGCGCCGCTGAAGCTTTCTTT TRBJ1-1 TRBV20-1 15 - TRBD1
CASSQTKETQYF TGTGCCAGCAGCCAGACCAAAGAGACCCAGTACTTC TRBJ2-5 TRBV5-6 12 - -
CSAQALGQGNTEAFF TGCAGTGCTCAAGCTTTGGGACAGGGGAACACTGAAGCTTTCTTT TRBJ1-1 TRBV20-1 15 once TRBD1
CASRRGKGAGETQYF TGTGCCAGCAGGCGGGGGAAGGGGGCTGGAGAGACCCAGTACTTC TRBJ2-5 TRBV7-3 15 few -
CASSLRAGGYTF TGTGCCAGCAGCTTACGGGCAGGGGGCTACACCTTC TRBJ1-2 TRBV7-9 12 few -
CASSGQGRTGELFF TGTGCCAGCAGCGGACAGGGGAGAACCGGGGAGCTGTTTTTT TRBJ2-2 TRBV7-3 14 - TRBD1
CASRPSLGQGSGYTF TGTGCCAGCAGACCCAGTCTGGGACAGGGGTCTGGCTACACCTTC TRBJ1-2 TRBV27 15 - TRBD1
CASSIDRASPLHF TGTGCCAGCAGCATCGACCGGGCTTCACCCCTCCACTTT TRBJ1-6 TRBV7-6 13 - -
CASSPAGGANTGELFF TGTGCCAGCAGCCCGGCGGGGGGCGCGAACACCGGGGAGCTGTTTTTT TRBJ2-2 TRBV7-9 16 once TRBD2
CASSFRTGEAFF TGTGCCAGCAGTTTTCGGACAGGAGAAGCTTTCTTT TRBJ1-1 TRBV6-5 12 - TRBD1
CASSLVDSGRGQPQHF TGTGCCAGCAGCTTAGTTGATTCCGGGAGAGGTCAGCCCCAGCATTTT TRBJ1-5 TRBV7-8 16 - -
CASTRTGGNQPQHF TGTGCCAGCACCCGGACAGGGGGCAATCAGCCCCAGCATTTT TRBJ1-5 TRBV19 14 - TRBD1
CAIGRSQETQYF TGTGCCATCGGCAGGTCCCAAGAGACCCAGTACTTC TRBJ2-5 TRBV10-3 12 - -
CASSKGQGGDTQYF TGTGCCAGCAGTAAGGGACAGGGAGGGGATACGCAGTATTTT TRBJ2-3 TRBV6-1 14 - TRBD1
CASRRQLNTEAFF TGTGCCAGCAGGCGACAGCTTAACACTGAAGCTTTCTTT TRBJ1-1 TRBV6-1 13 few -
CASSLAGQAAYGYTF TGTGCCAGCAGCTTAGCCGGGCAGGCGGCATATGGCTACACCTTC TRBJ1-2 TRBV7-9 15 - -
CASSSLPTSAETQYF TGTGCCAGCAGCTCGCTCCCGACTAGCGCGGAGACCCAGTACTTC TRBJ2-5 TRBV5-4 15 - TRBD2
CSATRDNMNTEAFF TGCAGTGCTACCCGGGACAACATGAACACTGAAGCTTTCTTT TRBJ1-1 TRBV20-1 14 - -
CASSLSGGSYNEQFF TGTGCCAGCAGCTTAAGCGGGGGCTCCTACAATGAGCAGTTCTTC TRBJ2-1 TRBV7-2 15 once TRBD2
CSAPRDSSTDTQYF TGCAGTGCTCCCCGGGACTCGAGCACAGATACGCAGTATTTT TRBJ2-3 TRBV20-1 14 - -
CSARAVAGLQETQYF TGCAGTGCTAGAGCCGTAGCGGGTCTACAAGAGACCCAGTACTTC TRBJ2-5 TRBV20-1 15 - TRBD2
CASSLIGLGTGELFF TGTGCCAGCAGCTTGATCGGACTAGGCACCGGGGAGCTGTTTTTT TRBJ2-2 TRBV7-6 15 - TRBD2
CASSFNNYGYTF TGTGCCAGCAGCTTTAATAACTATGGCTACACCTTC TRBJ1-2 TRBV6-1 12 - -